The 4 T cell receptor beta chains reported below all come from one sample, sequenced in a study of cytomegalovirus exposure and HLA in healthy donors. TCRdb's table, derived via immunoSEQ multiplex PCR, lists solely in-frame clones and lacks some. The table records some 130,000 clones, approximately 84% of them present only once. Specimen: PBMCs. These TCRs come from a young man in good health and CMV-seropositive.

This clone was detected a few times. V is TRBV30 and J is TRBJ1-2, with a weak D call TRBD1 (5 bases). Germline V CDR1 and CDR2: GTSNPN, SVGIG (reference sequence). The CDR3 contains 14 residues. V was pared by 5 bases and J by 4 bases, with 17 bases between. The CDR3 sequence is CAWGVGDGVYGYTF. CDR3 DNA: TGTGCCTGGGGCGTAGGGGATGGGGTCTATGGCTACACCTTC.

The chain links TRBV7-9 to TRBJ2-1; possible D gene TRBD2, 6 bases. The V gene's germline CDR1 is SEHNR and CDR2 FQNEAQ (reference sequence). Trimming took 4 bases from V and 8 from J, leaving 21 bases between them. The CDR3 is made up of 16 amino acids. This CDR3 reads CASSSPRGNIFDEQFF. CDR3 bases: TGTGCCAGCAGCTCCCCCCGCGGGAATATATTCGATGAGCAGTTCTTC.

The J gene is TRBJ2-7, the V gene TRBV6-1, with a possible D match to TRBD2 (5 bases). Germline loops: CDR1 MNHNS, CDR2 SASEGT. CDR3 size: 15 residues. V was pared by 2 bases and J by 3 bases, with 14 bases between. CDR3 protein: CASSERGGFGYEQYF. In nucleotides, the CDR3 is TGTGCCAGCAGTGAACGGGGTGGGTTCGGCTACGAGCAGTACTTC.

This rearrangement joins TRBV6-5 to TRBJ1-2; the match to TRBD1 covers 7 bases. The CDR3 loop spans 13 amino acids. The junction had 6 bases not matched to a gene; V was cut back by 7 bases and J by 4 bases. The germline CDR1 and CDR2 sequences are MNHEY and SVGAGI. CDR3 residues: CASIRGQGYGYTF. Here the CDR3 DNA reads TGTGCCAGCATAAGGGGGCAGGGCTATGGCTACACCTTC.